This TCR beta chain was retrieved from a study of blood T cell repertoires in COVID-19. Study overall: T cells, B-cell-depleted T cells, or PBMCs supplied cDNA or gDNA.

Per the original data handling: Reference gene primers were amplified, and this amplification served to estimate nucleated cell counts. This table comes from immunoSEQ multiplex PCR, and its TCRdb copy is limited to in-frame clones, with some not included. Clone size and V and J calls were adopted from that table, with D and trimming inferred from the DNA. The sample includes under 300,000 clones, about nine tenths of them seen just once. The CDR3 covers 14 residues. Germline V lookup: CDR1 ENHRY, CDR2 SYGVKD. Trimming removed 6 bases at V and 6 bases at J, with 12 bases between. The receptor comes from a man in his 60s who had recovered from COVID-19. The chain couples TRBV10-3 to TRBJ1-6; D possibly corresponds to TRBD1 (5 bases). The specimen sequenced was peripheral blood. The CDR3 nucleotides read TGTGCCATCAGAAGTGGGGGGGGTAATTCACCCCTCCACTTT. Translation: CAIRSGGGNSPLHF.